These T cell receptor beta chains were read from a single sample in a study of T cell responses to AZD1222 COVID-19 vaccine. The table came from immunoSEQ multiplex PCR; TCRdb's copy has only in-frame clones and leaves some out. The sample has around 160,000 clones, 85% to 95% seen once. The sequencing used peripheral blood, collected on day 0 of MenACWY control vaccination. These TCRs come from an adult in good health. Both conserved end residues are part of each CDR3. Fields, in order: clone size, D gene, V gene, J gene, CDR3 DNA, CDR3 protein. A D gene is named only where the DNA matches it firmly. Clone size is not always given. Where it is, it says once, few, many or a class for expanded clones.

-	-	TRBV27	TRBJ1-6	TGTGCCAGCAGTTTTCGGCAGGGTGACTCACCCCTCCACTTT	CASSFRQGDSPLHF
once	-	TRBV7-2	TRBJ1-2	TGTGCCAGCAGCTCTCCGGGAACGTACTATGGCTACACCTTC	CASSSPGTYYGYTF
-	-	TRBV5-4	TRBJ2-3	TGTGCCAGCAGCTCCCGGACTTACACAGATACGCAGTATTTT	CASSSRTYTDTQYF
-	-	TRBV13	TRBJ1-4	TGTGCCAGCAGGCGGACTGCAACTAATGAAAAACTGTTTTTT	CASRRTATNEKLFF
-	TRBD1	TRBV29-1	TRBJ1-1	TGCAGCGTGGAACAGGGGGCGCCCACTGAAGCTTTCTTT	CSVEQGAPTEAFF
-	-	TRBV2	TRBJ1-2	TGTGCCAGCACCCGAGAGAGGGTGGACTACACCTTC	CASTRERVDYTF
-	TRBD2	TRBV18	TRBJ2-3	TGTGCCAGCTCACTGGCGCGGGGGACAGATACGCAGTATTTT	CASSLARGTDTQYF
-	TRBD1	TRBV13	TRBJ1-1	TGTGCCAGCAGCCTAGGACAGGGAGAAGCTTTCTTT	CASSLGQGEAFF
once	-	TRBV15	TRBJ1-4	TGTGCCACCAGCAGAGGAGGCTTGGCTAATGAAAAACTGTTTTTT	CATSRGGLANEKLFF
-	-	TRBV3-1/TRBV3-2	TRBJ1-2	TGTGCCAGCAGCCAAGCCGGAACAGGGAGAAGCACATATAACTATGGCTACACCTTC	CASSQAGTGRSTYNYGYTF
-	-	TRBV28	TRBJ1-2	TGTGCCAGCAGTCCCCAGGAGAACTATGGCTACACCTTC	CASSPQENYGYTF
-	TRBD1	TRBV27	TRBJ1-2	TGTGCCAGCAGTTTACGACAGGGGCTTGGCTACACCTTC	CASSLRQGLGYTF
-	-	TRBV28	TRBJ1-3	TGTGCCAGCAGCCGGCAGTCTGGAAACACCATATATTTT	CASSRQSGNTIYF
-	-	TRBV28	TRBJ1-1	TGTGCCAGCAGGCGTAACACTGAAGCTTTCTTT	CASRRNTEAFF
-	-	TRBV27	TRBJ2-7	TGTGCCAGCAGATCCCTGCTAGAGGGTTACGAGCAGTACTTC	CASRSLLEGYEQYF
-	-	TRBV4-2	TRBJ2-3	TGTGCCAGCAGCCAAGCTGGTACAGATACGCAGTATTTT	CASSQAGTDTQYF
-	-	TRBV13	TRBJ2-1	TGTGCCAGCAGCTCCAGGGTGTTTGGCAATGAGCAGTTCTTC	CASSSRVFGNEQFF
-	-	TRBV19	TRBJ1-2	TGTGCCAGTAGTATAGGGAGGGCTGGCGGCTACACCTTC	CASSIGRAGGYTF
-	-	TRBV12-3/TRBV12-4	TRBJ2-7	TGTGCCAGCAGAAACAGAGCCTACGAGCAGTACTTC	CASRNRAYEQYF
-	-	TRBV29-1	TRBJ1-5	TGCAGCGTTGTAGACGGAAATCAGCCCCAGCATTTT	CSVVDGNQPQHF
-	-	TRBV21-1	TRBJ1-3	TGTGCCAGCAGACTCACAGGGCACTCTGGAAACACCATATATTTT	CASRLTGHSGNTIYF
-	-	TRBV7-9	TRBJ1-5	TGTGCCAGCAGCTTAGTTTCGGGCGGGAATCAGCCCCAGCATTTT	CASSLVSGGNQPQHF
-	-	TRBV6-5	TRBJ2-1	TGTGCCAGCAGTTACTTATACCAGGGTTCCTACAATGAGCAGTTCTTC	CASSYLYQGSYNEQFF
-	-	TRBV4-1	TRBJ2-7	TGCGCCAGCAGCCAAGTTGGGGTGGGGAGCGAGCAGTACTTC	CASSQVGVGSEQYF
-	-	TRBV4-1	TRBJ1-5	TGCGCCAGCAGCCAAGTGGTAATCATCTATAGCAATCAGCCCCAGCATTTT	CASSQVVIIYSNQPQHF
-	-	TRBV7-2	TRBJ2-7	TGTGCCAGCAGCCGGGACACCCCCTACGAGCAGTACTTC	CASSRDTPYEQYF
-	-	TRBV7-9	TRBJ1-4	TGTGCCAGCAGCCCCCTAGGAGCGGAGGAAAAACTGTTTTTT	CASSPLGAEEKLFF
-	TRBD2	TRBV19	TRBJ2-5	TGTGCCAGTAGTATATATAGTCGCGGGGGGGCCCGGGAGACCCAGTACTTC	CASSIYSRGGARETQYF
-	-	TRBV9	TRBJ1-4	TGTGCCAGCAGCGCGAACGTAGGAGATAATGAAAAACTGTTTTTT	CASSANVGDNEKLFF
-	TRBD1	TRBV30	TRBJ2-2	TGTGCCTGGAGCGGACAGGGGAACACCGGGGAGCTGTTTTTT	CAWSGQGNTGELFF
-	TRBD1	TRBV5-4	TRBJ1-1	TGTGCCAGCAGCTCATCACAGGGGATTTACGCTTTCTTT	CASSSSQGIYAFF
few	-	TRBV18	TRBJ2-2	TGTGCCAGCTCACCAGACACCGGGGAGCTGTTTTTT	CASSPDTGELFF